This T cell receptor beta chain was identified in a study of T cells in Graves' hyperthyroidism and ophthalmopathy. TCR beta CDR3 regions were amplified from RNA. RT-PCR in the first round (using the HTBI primer set) targeted the TCR CDR3. TCRdb ran MiXCR on the multiplex PCR reads and lists one entry per CDR3 protein. The sample includes some 500,000 distinct CDR3 sequences, about an eighth of them seen just once. The germline gives CDR1 MGHDK, CDR2 SYGVNS. The CDR3 contains 16 residues. V was cut by 4 bases and J by 4 bases, with 14 bases left in between. The table lists this clonotype with a few counts.

V usage is TRBV25-1 and J usage is TRBJ1-6; maybe TRBD1 (5 bases). This sequence was found in a woman aged 18 to 35 with Graves' hyperthyroidism. The sequenced sample consisted of blood. In DNA, the CDR3 is TGTGCCAGCAGTGCTGGGGGGGGAGGGTATAATTCACCCCTCCACTTT. It codes for CASSAGGGGYNSPLHF. The whole variable domain, filled in from reference TRBV25-1 and TRBJ1-6, reads EADIYQTPRYLVIGTGKKITLECSQTMGHDKMYWYQQDPGMELHLIHYSYGVNSTEKGDLSSESTVSRIRTEHFPLTLESARPSHTSQYLCASSAGGGGYNSPLHFGNGTRLTVT.